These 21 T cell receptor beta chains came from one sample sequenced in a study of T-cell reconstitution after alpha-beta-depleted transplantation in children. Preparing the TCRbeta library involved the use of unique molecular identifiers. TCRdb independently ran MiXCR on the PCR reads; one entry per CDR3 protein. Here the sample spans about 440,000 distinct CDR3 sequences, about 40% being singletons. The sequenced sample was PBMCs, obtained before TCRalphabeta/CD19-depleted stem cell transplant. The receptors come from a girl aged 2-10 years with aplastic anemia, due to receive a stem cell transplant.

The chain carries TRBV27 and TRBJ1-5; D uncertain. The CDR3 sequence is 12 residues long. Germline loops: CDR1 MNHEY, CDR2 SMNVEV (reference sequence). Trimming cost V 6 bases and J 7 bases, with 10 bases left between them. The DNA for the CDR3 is TGTGCCAGCAGGAGGGAGGGCCAGCCCCAGCATTTT. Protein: CASRREGQPQHF.

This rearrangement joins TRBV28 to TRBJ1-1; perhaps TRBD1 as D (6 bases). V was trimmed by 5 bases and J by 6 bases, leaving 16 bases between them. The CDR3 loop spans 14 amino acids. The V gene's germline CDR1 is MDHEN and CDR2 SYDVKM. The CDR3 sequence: CASSGYREGAEAFF. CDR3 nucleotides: TGTGCCAGCAGTGGTTACAGGGAAGGCGCTGAAGCTTTCTTT.

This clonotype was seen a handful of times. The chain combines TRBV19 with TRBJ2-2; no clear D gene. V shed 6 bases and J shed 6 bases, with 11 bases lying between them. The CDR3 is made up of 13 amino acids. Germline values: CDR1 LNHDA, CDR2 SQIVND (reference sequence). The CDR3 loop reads CASRPGGPGELFF. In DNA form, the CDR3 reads TGTGCCAGTAGGCCGGGCGGCCCCGGGGAGCTGTTTTTT.

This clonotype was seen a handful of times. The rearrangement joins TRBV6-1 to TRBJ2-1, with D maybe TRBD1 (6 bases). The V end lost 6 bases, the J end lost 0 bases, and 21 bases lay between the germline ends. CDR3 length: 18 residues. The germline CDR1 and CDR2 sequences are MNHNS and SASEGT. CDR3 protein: CASRSLPRQGSSYNEQFF. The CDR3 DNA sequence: TGTGCCAGCAGATCGCTTCCTCGTCAGGGGAGCTCCTACAATGAGCAGTTCTTC.

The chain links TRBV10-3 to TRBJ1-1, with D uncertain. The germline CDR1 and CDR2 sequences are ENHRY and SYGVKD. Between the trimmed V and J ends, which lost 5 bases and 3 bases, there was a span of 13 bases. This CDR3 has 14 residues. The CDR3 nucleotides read TGTGCCATCAGTCATCTAACTACCGACACTGAAGCTTTCTTT. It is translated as CAISHLTTDTEAFF.

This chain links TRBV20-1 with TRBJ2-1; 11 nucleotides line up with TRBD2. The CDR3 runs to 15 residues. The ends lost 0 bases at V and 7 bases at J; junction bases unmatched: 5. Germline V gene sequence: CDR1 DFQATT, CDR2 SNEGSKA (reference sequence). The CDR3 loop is CSARDLLAGVNEQFF. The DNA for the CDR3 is TGCAGTGCTAGAGATTTACTAGCGGGAGTGAATGAGCAGTTCTTC.

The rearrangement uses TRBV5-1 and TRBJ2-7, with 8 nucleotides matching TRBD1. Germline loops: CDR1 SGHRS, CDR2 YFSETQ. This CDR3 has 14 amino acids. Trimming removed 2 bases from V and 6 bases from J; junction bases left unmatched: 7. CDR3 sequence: CASSLQGGDLEQYF. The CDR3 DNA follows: TGCGCCAGCAGCTTACAGGGGGGAGACCTCGAGCAGTACTTC.

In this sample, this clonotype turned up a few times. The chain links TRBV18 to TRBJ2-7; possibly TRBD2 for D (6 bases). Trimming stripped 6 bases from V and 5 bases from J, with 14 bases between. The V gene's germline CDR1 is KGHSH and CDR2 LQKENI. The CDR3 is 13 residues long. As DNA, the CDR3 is TGTGCCAGCTCTGAGTCGGAGGGAAACGAGCAGTACTTC. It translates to CASSESEGNEQYF. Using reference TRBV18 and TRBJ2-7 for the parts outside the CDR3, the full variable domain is NAGVMQNPRHLVRRRGQEARLRCSPMKGHSHVYWYRQLPEEGLKFMVYLQKENIIDESGMPKERFSAEFPKEGPSILRIQQVVRGDSAAYFCASSESEGNEQYFGPGTRLTVT.

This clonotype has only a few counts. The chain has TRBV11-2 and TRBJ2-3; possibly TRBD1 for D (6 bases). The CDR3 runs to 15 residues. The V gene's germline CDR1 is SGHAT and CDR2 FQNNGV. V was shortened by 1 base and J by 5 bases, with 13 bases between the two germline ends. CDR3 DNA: TGTGCCAGCAGCTTAGTTCTCAGGGGAGTAGATACGCAGTATTTT. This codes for CASSLVLRGVDTQYF.

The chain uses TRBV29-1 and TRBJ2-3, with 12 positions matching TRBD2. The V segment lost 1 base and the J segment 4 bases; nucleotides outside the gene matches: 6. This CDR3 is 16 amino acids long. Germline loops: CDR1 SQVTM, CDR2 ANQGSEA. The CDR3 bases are TGCAGCGTTGAAGGCTCCCTAGCGGGAGGGTCAGATACGCAGTATTTT. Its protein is CSVEGSLAGGSDTQYF.

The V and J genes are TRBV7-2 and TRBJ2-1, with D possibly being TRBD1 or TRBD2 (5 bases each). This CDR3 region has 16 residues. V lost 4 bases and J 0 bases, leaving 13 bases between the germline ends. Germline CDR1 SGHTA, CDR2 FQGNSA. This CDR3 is CASSSEGTLSYNEQFF. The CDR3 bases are TGTGCCAGCAGCTCTGAGGGGACCCTCTCCTACAATGAGCAGTTCTTC.

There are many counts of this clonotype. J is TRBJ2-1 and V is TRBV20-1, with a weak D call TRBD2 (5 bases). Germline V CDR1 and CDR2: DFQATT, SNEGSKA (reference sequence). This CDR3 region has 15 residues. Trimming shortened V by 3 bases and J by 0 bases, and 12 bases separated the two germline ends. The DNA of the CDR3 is TGCAGTGCTAGCCAGGACTCGAGCTCCTACAATGAGCAGTTCTTC. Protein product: CSASQDSSSYNEQFF.

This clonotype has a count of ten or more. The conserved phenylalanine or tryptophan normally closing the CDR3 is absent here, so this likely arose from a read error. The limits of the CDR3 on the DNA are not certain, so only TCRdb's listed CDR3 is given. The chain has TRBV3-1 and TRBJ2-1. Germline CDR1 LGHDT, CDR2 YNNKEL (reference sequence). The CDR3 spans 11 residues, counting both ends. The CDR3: CASSQGTWTVI.

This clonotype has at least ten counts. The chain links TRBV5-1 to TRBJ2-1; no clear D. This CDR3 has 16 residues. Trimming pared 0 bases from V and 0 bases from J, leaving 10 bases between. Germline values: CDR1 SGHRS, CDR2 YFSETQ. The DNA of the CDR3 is TGCGCCAGCAGCTTGGGCTCCCCAAGCTCCTACAATGAGCAGTTCTTC. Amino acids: CASSLGSPSSYNEQFF.

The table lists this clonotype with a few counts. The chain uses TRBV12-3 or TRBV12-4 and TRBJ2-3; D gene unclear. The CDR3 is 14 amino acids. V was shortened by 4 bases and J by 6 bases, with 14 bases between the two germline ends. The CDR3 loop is CASSSDGQDDTQYF. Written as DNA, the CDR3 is TGTGCCAGCAGTTCTGACGGGCAGGACGATACGCAGTATTTT.

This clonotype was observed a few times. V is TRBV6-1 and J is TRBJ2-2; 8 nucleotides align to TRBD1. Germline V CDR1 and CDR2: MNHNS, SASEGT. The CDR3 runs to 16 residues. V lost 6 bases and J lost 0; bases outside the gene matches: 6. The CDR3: CASSLLDRANTGELFF. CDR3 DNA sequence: TGTGCCAGCAGCCTTTTGGACAGGGCGAACACCGGGGAGCTGTTTTTT.

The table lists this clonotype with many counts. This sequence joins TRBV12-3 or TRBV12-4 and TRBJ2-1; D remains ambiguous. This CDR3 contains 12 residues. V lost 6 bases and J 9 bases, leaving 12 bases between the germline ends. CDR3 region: CASSTFKVEQFF. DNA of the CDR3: TGTGCCAGCAGCACATTTAAGGTTGAGCAGTTCTTC.

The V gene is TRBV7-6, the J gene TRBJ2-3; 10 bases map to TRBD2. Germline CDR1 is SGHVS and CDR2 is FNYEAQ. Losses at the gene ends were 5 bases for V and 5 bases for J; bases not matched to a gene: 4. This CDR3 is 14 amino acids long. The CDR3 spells CASSLRTSGDTQYF. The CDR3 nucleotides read TGTGCCAGCAGCCTCCGGACTAGCGGAGATACGCAGTATTTT.

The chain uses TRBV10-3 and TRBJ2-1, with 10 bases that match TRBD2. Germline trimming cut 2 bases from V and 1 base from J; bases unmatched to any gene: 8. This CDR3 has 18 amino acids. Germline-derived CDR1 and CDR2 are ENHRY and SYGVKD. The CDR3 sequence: CAISEIQLAGPSYNEQFF. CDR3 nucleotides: TGTGCCATCAGTGAGATTCAACTAGCGGGACCATCCTACAATGAGCAGTTCTTC.

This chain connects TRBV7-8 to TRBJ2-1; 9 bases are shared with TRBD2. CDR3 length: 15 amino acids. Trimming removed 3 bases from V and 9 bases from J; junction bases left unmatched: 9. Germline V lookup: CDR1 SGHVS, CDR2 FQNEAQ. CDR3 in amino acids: CASSFGVAGAGEQFF. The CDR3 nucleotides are TGTGCCAGCAGCTTCGGAGTAGCGGGAGCTGGTGAGCAGTTCTTC.

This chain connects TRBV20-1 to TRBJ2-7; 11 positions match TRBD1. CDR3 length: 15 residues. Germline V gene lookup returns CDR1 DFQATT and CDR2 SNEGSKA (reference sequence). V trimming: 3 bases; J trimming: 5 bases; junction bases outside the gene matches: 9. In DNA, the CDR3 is TGCAGTGCTAGTCACCCCGGGACAGGGGGGAACGAGCAGTACTTC. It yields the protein CSASHPGTGGNEQYF.